This T cell receptor (beta chain) was recovered during a study of T cells after yellow fever vaccination. For the study at large: Fractions of low cell number were prepared using SMART-Seq v4 Ultra Low Input. Regarding the study as a whole: A minor fraction of clonotypes spanned both CD4 and CD8 compartments.

As concerns this clonotype: As yet, its antigen is unknown.

It was through 5'RACE template switching that TCR cDNA was made, with a universal primer site and UMIs added. TCRdb processed the 5' RACE reads anew with MiXCR; each CDR3 protein has one entry. This sample has about 400,000 distinct CDR3 sequences, with around 10% found just once. This TCR came from a man aged 18-30 years who received the YFV17D yellow fever vaccine. Sequenced material: PBMCs, taken on the day of the first yellow fever vaccination.

The CDR3 loop is CASSLYGRGAVDTQYF. DNA of the CDR3: TGCGCCAGCAGCCTATACGGACGGGGGGCGGTAGATACGCAGTATTTT. V usage is TRBV4-1 and J usage is TRBJ2-3; perhaps TRBD2 as D (7 bases). This CDR3 spans 16 amino acids. Trimming cost V 4 bases and J 5 bases, with 19 bases left between them. Germline V gene lookup returns CDR1 MGHRA and CDR2 YSYEKL.